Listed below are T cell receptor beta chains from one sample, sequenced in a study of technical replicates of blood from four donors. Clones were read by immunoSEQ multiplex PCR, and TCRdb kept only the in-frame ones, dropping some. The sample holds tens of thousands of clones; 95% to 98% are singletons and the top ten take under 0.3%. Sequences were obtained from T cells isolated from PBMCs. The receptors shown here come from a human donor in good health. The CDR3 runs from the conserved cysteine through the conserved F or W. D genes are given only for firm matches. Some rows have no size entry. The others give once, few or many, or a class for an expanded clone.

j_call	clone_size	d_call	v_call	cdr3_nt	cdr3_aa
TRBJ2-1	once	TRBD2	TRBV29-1	TGCAGCGTTGAAGATGGGTCTAGCGGGCCTGACAATGAGCAGTTCTTC	CSVEDGSSGPDNEQFF
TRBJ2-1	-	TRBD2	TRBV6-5	TGTGCCAGCAGTTGGCTAGCGGACAATGAGCAGTTCTTC	CASSWLADNEQFF
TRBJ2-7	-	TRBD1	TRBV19	TGTGCCAGTAGTTACACAGGGGGCCCCTACGAGCAGTACTTC	CASSYTGGPYEQYF
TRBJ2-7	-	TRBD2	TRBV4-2	TGTGCCAGCAGCCCAAACCCCAGTGGCGCTAGCGGGTCCTACGAGCAGTACTTC	CASSPNPSGASGSYEQYF
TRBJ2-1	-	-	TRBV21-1	TGTGCCAGCAGCAAAGGAGGGAGGTCTGAGCAGTTCTTC	CASSKGGRSEQFF
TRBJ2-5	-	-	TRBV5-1	TGCGCCAGCAGCTTGGACTGGACACATCAAGAGACCCAGTACTTC	CASSLDWTHQETQYF
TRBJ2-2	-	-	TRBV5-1	TGCGCCAGCAGCTTGGTCGGTGTAGGGGTCCCGGCGCGACAATCGAACACCGGGGAGCTGTTTTTT	CASSLVGVGVPARQSNTGELFF
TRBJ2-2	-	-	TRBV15	TGTGCCACCAGCAGAGATAGGTCGGGACAACCGAACACCGGGGAGCTGTTTTTT	CATSRDRSGQPNTGELFF
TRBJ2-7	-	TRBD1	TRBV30	TGTGCCTGGAGTGAAATGGGACAGGTCTACGAGCAGTACTTC	CAWSEMGQVYEQYF
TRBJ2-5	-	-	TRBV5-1	TGCGCCAGCACCGACAGTCGGGAGACCCAGTACTTC	CASTDSRETQYF
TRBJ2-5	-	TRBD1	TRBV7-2	TGTGCCAGCAGCGCCCAGGGGGCGCGAAGTGAGACCCAGTACTTC	CASSAQGARSETQYF
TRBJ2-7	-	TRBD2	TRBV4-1	TGCGCCAGCAGCCAAGAGGGTAGCGGGAGGATTCTCCCCTACGAGCAGTACTTC	CASSQEGSGRILPYEQYF
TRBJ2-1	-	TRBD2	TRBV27	TGTGCCAGCAGTGGACTAGTATCAGGGAATGAGCAGTTCTTC	CASSGLVSGNEQFF
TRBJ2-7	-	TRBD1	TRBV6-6	TGTGCCAGCAGTTTGGGGACAGCGGTCTACGAGCAGTACTTC	CASSLGTAVYEQYF
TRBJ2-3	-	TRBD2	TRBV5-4	TGTGCCAGCAGCGCTTCTAGCGGGAGGGCAGATACGCAGTATTTT	CASSASSGRADTQYF
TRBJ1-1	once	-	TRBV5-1	TGCGCCAGCAGCTTAGGGGTCGTATACACTGAAGCTTTCTTT	CASSLGVVYTEAFF
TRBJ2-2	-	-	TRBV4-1	TGCGCCAGCAGCCTACAGGTCACCGGGGAGCTGTTTTTT	CASSLQVTGELFF
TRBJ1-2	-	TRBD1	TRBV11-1	TGTGCCAGCAGCTTATATGGACAGGGCAACTATGGCTACACCTTC	CASSLYGQGNYGYTF
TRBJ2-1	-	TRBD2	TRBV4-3	TGCGCCAGCAGCCAGGAGGGGGTAATAGCGGGAAGCAATGAGCAGTTCTTC	CASSQEGVIAGSNEQFF
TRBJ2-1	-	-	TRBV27	TGTGCCAGCAGTTTTCCCGGGACTCCCCCGATATTCTTC	CASSFPGTPPIFF
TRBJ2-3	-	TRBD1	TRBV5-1	TGCGCCAGCAGCTTACGACAGGGTTGGACAGATACGCAGTATTTT	CASSLRQGWTDTQYF
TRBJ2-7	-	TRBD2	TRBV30	TGTGCCTGGGGTGGACTAGCGGGATTCGAGCAGTACTTC	CAWGGLAGFEQYF
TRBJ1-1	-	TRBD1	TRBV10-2	TGCGCCAGCCTGACAGGGGGAAACACTGAAGCTTTCTTT	CASLTGGNTEAFF
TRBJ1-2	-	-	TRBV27	TGTGCCAGCAGCCCAAGTCAAGGGGTCTACACCTTC	CASSPSQGVYTF
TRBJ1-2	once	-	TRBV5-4	TGTGCCAGCAGCTTGTTAACTTTCTATGGCTACACCTTC	CASSLLTFYGYTF
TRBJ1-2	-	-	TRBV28	TGTGCCAGCAGTCGTCGGGGATTTGATGGCTACACCTTC	CASSRRGFDGYTF
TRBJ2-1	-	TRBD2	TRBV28	TGTGCCAGCAGTTTACCTAGCGGGAGGAGGTACAATGAGCAGTTCTTC	CASSLPSGRRYNEQFF
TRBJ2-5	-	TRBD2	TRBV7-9	TGTGCCAGCAGCTCAGCTCGGGAGGGCTTACAAGAGACCCAGTACTTC	CASSSAREGLQETQYF
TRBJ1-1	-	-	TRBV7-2	TGTGCCAGCAGCTTAGGATCGCGGGGAATAGCTTTCTTT	CASSLGSRGIAFF
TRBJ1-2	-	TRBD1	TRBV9	TGTGCCAGCAGGGGGACAGCGCTTGTTAACTATGGCTACACCTTC	CASRGTALVNYGYTF
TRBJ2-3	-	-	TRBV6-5	TGTGCCAGCAATCCTAGGATATCGGGGACAGATACGCAGTATTTT	CASNPRISGTDTQYF
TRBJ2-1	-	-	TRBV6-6	TGTGCCAGTTACACGGGCAATGAGCAGTTCTTC	CASYTGNEQFF
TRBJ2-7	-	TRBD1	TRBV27	TGTGCCAGCAGTAGCCTTGGACAGGGGCGCTACGAGCAGTACTTC	CASSSLGQGRYEQYF
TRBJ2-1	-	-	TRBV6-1	TGTGCCAGCGATCGGGGAAGCTCCTACAATGAGCAGTTCTTC	CASDRGSSYNEQFF
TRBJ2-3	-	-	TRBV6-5	TGTGCCAGCGGGCCAATCAGACCTACGCAGTATTTT	CASGPIRPTQYF
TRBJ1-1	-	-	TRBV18	TGTGCCAGCTCTCAGGGGAGGGACACTGAAGCTTTCTTT	CASSQGRDTEAFF
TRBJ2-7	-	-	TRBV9	TGTGCCAGCAGCGTTAGCGAGTCCTACGAGCAGTACTTC	CASSVSESYEQYF
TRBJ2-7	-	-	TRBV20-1	TGCAGTGCTAGCCTTCTTTACGAGCAGTACTTC	CSASLLYEQYF
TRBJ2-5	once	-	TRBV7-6	TGTGCCAGCAGCCCTCGGCGGGGCTCGTTCCAAGAGACCCAGTACTTC	CASSPRRGSFQETQYF